This section outlines one T cell receptor beta chain sequence together with its context. The data are from a study of T cell changes during pregnancy in multiple sclerosis. Repertoires were generated with immunoSEQ multiplex PCR, while TCRdb's copy carries only in-frame clones and drops some. This table holds fewer than 60,000 clones, about nine tenths found once. V gave up 4 bases and J gave up 10 bases, with 14 bases separating them. This CDR3 spans 14 amino acids. Germline V gene sequence: CDR1 MNHNS, CDR2 SASEGT. The chain combines TRBV6-1 with TRBJ1-6; D remains ambiguous. The source was peripheral blood, collected in the second trimester of pregnancy. This sequence was found in a female donor with multiple sclerosis, enrolled in a pregnancy study. The CDR3 DNA sequence: TGTGCCAGCAGTGGTGGGCAGGATGGCTCACCCCTCCACTTT. Its translation is CASSGGQDGSPLHF.